A selection of T cell receptor beta chains follows, all from one sample in a study of blood T cells in healthy people across ages. Each CDR3 protein is one row after TCRdb ran MiXCR on the 5' RACE reads. The top ten clones hold about 3.8% of a sample with about 1.5 million distinct CDR3 sequences, around 40% of them seen once. The sequenced material came from blood. The receptor source for this set is a woman aged 18-30 years in good health. Each CDR3 is given with its conserved first and last residue. D genes are given only for firm matches. Clone size, where shown, is once, few, many, or a class for clones that have expanded.

CDR3 DNA: TGTGCCAGCAGCTTCCTAACTAGTGGTGAGGCCGGGAATCTGTTCTTC
CDR3 protein: CASSFLTSGEAGNLFF
D gene: NA
V gene: TRBV7-2
clone size: NA
J gene: TRBJ2-1

CDR3 DNA: TGCAGCGTCCATGGCCTGAGACTAGCGGGATATAGTGCAGATACGCAGTATTTT
CDR3 protein: CSVHGLRLAGYSADTQYF
D gene: TRBD2
V gene: TRBV29-1
clone size: many
J gene: TRBJ2-3

CDR3 DNA: TGTGCCAGCAGCTCCCCCGTCCTAGCGGGACCCACAGATACGCAGTATTTT
CDR3 protein: CASSSPVLAGPTDTQYF
D gene: TRBD2
V gene: TRBV7-2
clone size: NA
J gene: TRBJ2-3

CDR3 DNA: TGCAGTGCTATGCGCGGGGGGCGGAACACCGGGGAGCTGTTTTTT
CDR3 protein: CSAMRGGRNTGELFF
D gene: TRBD2
V gene: TRBV20-1
clone size: NA
J gene: TRBJ2-2

CDR3 DNA: TGTGCCAGCAGCTTCGGGACAGGGGAGGTCGAGCAGTACTTC
CDR3 protein: CASSFGTGEVEQYF
D gene: TRBD1
V gene: TRBV4-2
clone size: NA
J gene: TRBJ2-7

CDR3 DNA: TGTGCCAGCTCCCACCACGAGACGGTACTCACCGGGGAGCTGTTTTTT
CDR3 protein: CASSHHETVLTGELFF
D gene: NA
V gene: TRBV6-4
clone size: NA
J gene: TRBJ2-2

CDR3 DNA: TGTGCCAGCAGTTGCCGACTAGCGGGAGTGAATGAGCAGTTCTTC
CDR3 protein: CASSCRLAGVNEQFF
D gene: TRBD2
V gene: TRBV27
clone size: NA
J gene: TRBJ2-1

CDR3 DNA: TGCAGCGTTGACAGCCCCGGGAAAGAAGAGACCCAGTACTTC
CDR3 protein: CSVDSPGKEETQYF
D gene: NA
V gene: TRBV29-1
clone size: many
J gene: TRBJ2-5

CDR3 DNA: TGTGCCAGCAGTCCAAGCGGGGGGGTAAATGAGCAGTTCTTC
CDR3 protein: CASSPSGGVNEQFF
D gene: TRBD2
V gene: TRBV6-2/TRBV6-3
clone size: NA
J gene: TRBJ2-1

CDR3 DNA: TGTGCCAGCAGCCAAGAGAGACTAGCGGGAAAGTACAACGGGGAGCTGTTTTTT
CDR3 protein: CASSQERLAGKYNGELFF
D gene: TRBD2
V gene: TRBV4-2
clone size: NA
J gene: TRBJ2-2

CDR3 DNA: TGTGCCAGCAGCGTAGCAGGGGGCGATTCCTACGAGCAGTACTTC
CDR3 protein: CASSVAGGDSYEQYF
D gene: TRBD1
V gene: TRBV9
clone size: few
J gene: TRBJ2-7

CDR3 DNA: TGCGCCAGTCGGGACAGGGTAGTCAATGAGCAGTTCTTC
CDR3 protein: CASRDRVVNEQFF
D gene: TRBD1
V gene: TRBV4-1
clone size: many
J gene: TRBJ2-1

CDR3 DNA: TGTGCCAGCGGAGGGGCAACATATAATTCACCCCTCCACTTT
CDR3 protein: CASGGATYNSPLHF
D gene: NA
V gene: TRBV2
clone size: NA
J gene: TRBJ1-6

CDR3 DNA: TGTGCCACCAGCAGCGATACGGACAGCTTCCTCACAGATACGCAGTATTTT
CDR3 protein: CATSSDTDSFLTDTQYF
D gene: NA
V gene: TRBV15
clone size: NA
J gene: TRBJ2-3

CDR3 DNA: TGCAGTGCTAGTGCACAGGGGGGTAATTCACCCCTCCACTTT
CDR3 protein: CSASAQGGNSPLHF
D gene: TRBD1
V gene: TRBV20-1
clone size: few
J gene: TRBJ1-6

CDR3 DNA: TGTGCCAGCAGCTTATTAGAGACTAGCAACTACTACGAGCAGTACTTC
CDR3 protein: CASSLLETSNYYEQYF
D gene: TRBD2
V gene: TRBV7-9
clone size: few
J gene: TRBJ2-7

CDR3 DNA: TGTGCCAGCAGCTTAGCGCTTAATTCACCCCTCCACTTT
CDR3 protein: CASSLALNSPLHF
D gene: NA
V gene: TRBV7-2
clone size: few
J gene: TRBJ1-6

CDR3 DNA: TGCAGTGCTAGACCGACTAGCGGGATAACCTACGAGCAGTACTTC
CDR3 protein: CSARPTSGITYEQYF
D gene: TRBD2
V gene: TRBV20-1
clone size: NA
J gene: TRBJ2-7

CDR3 DNA: TGCAGTGCTATTGTCGAAGGGGATACGCAGTATTTT
CDR3 protein: CSAIVEGDTQYF
D gene: NA
V gene: TRBV20-1
clone size: few
J gene: TRBJ2-3

CDR3 DNA: TGTGCCAGCAGTTATCTGGGACAGCGGATAGAGACCCAGTACTTC
CDR3 protein: CASSYLGQRIETQYF
D gene: TRBD1
V gene: TRBV6-6
clone size: NA
J gene: TRBJ2-5

CDR3 DNA: TGCAGTGCTATCGGCGGGGGAAACTCATACGAGCAGTACTTC
CDR3 protein: CSAIGGGNSYEQYF
D gene: TRBD2
V gene: TRBV20-1
clone size: NA
J gene: TRBJ2-7

CDR3 DNA: TGTGCCAGCAGCTGGACAGGGTCGGAGACCCAGTACTTC
CDR3 protein: CASSWTGSETQYF
D gene: TRBD1
V gene: TRBV5-6
clone size: few
J gene: TRBJ2-5

CDR3 DNA: TGTGCCGCCAGACAGGGCGGGGGTAATCAGCCCCAGCATTTT
CDR3 protein: CAARQGGGNQPQHF
D gene: TRBD1
V gene: TRBV24-1
clone size: few
J gene: TRBJ1-5

CDR3 DNA: TGTGCCAGCAGCAATGGACAGGGGATCCAGCCCCAGCATTTT
CDR3 protein: CASSNGQGIQPQHF
D gene: TRBD1
V gene: TRBV6-2/TRBV6-3
clone size: few
J gene: TRBJ1-5

CDR3 DNA: TGTGCCACCAGTGATTCCGGGTTTACTAGGGATGGCTACACCTTC
CDR3 protein: CATSDSGFTRDGYTF
D gene: NA
V gene: TRBV24-1
clone size: NA
J gene: TRBJ1-2

CDR3 DNA: TGCGCCAGCAGCCATCCCACCGGGACTCGCACAGATACGCAGTATTTT
CDR3 protein: CASSHPTGTRTDTQYF
D gene: NA
V gene: TRBV4-1
clone size: NA
J gene: TRBJ2-3

CDR3 DNA: TGTGCCAGCACCTGGGGGAACACTGAAGCTTTCTTT
CDR3 protein: CASTWGNTEAFF
D gene: NA
V gene: TRBV6-6
clone size: NA
J gene: TRBJ1-1

CDR3 DNA: TGCGCCAGCAGCGGACAGGGGGACACTAATGAAAAACTGTTTTTT
CDR3 protein: CASSGQGDTNEKLFF
D gene: TRBD1
V gene: TRBV5-1
clone size: few
J gene: TRBJ1-4

CDR3 DNA: TGCGCCAGCAGCCAAGATAGGGACCTCTTATACGAGCAGTACTTC
CDR3 protein: CASSQDRDLLYEQYF
D gene: NA
V gene: TRBV4-3
clone size: few
J gene: TRBJ2-7

CDR3 DNA: TGCAGTGCTGGCTCTAGGACAGGGAACACTGAAGCTTTCTTT
CDR3 protein: CSAGSRTGNTEAFF
D gene: TRBD1
V gene: TRBV20-1
clone size: NA
J gene: TRBJ1-1

CDR3 DNA: TGCAGTGCTAGTCCGGGCAATTCACCCCTCCACTTT
CDR3 protein: CSASPGNSPLHF
D gene: NA
V gene: TRBV20-1
clone size: few
J gene: TRBJ1-6

CDR3 DNA: TGTGCCAGCAGTGAATATCAACAGGGAGGGAACTCTGGAAACACCATATATTTT
CDR3 protein: CASSEYQQGGNSGNTIYF
D gene: NA
V gene: TRBV25-1
clone size: few
J gene: TRBJ1-3

CDR3 DNA: TGTGCCATCGGACAGGGCGTCTATGGCTACACCTTC
CDR3 protein: CAIGQGVYGYTF
D gene: TRBD1
V gene: TRBV10-3
clone size: NA
J gene: TRBJ1-2

CDR3 DNA: TGTGCCAGCAGCCAAATGGGGGACCCCTCAAGGACCCAGTACTTC
CDR3 protein: CASSQMGDPSRTQYF
D gene: NA
V gene: TRBV3-1
clone size: NA
J gene: TRBJ2-5

CDR3 DNA: TGTGCCAGCGGGGCGGGATCCCCCTACGAGCAGTACTTC
CDR3 protein: CASGAGSPYEQYF
D gene: NA
V gene: TRBV6-5
clone size: NA
J gene: TRBJ2-7

CDR3 DNA: TGCAGTGCTAGGATTTCCGGGTACGGGCAGTACTTC
CDR3 protein: CSARISGYGQYF
D gene: NA
V gene: TRBV20-1
clone size: NA
J gene: TRBJ2-5

CDR3 DNA: TGCGCCAGCAGCACCTCCGGGGACATGGAAGATACGCAGTATTTT
CDR3 protein: CASSTSGDMEDTQYF
D gene: NA
V gene: TRBV5-1
clone size: few
J gene: TRBJ2-3

CDR3 DNA: TGTGCCAGCAGCTTAAACAGGAAGTACCAAGAGACCCAGTACTTC
CDR3 protein: CASSLNRKYQETQYF
D gene: NA
V gene: TRBV7-2
clone size: NA
J gene: TRBJ2-5

CDR3 DNA: TGTGCCGCCAGCAGACTCCGGGACAGAGCAGATACGCAGTATTTT
CDR3 protein: CAASRLRDRADTQYF
D gene: TRBD1
V gene: TRBV15
clone size: NA
J gene: TRBJ2-3

CDR3 DNA: TGTGCCAGCAGTGTTGGCCGGACCTATGGCTACACCTTC
CDR3 protein: CASSVGRTYGYTF
D gene: NA
V gene: TRBV3-1
clone size: NA
J gene: TRBJ1-2